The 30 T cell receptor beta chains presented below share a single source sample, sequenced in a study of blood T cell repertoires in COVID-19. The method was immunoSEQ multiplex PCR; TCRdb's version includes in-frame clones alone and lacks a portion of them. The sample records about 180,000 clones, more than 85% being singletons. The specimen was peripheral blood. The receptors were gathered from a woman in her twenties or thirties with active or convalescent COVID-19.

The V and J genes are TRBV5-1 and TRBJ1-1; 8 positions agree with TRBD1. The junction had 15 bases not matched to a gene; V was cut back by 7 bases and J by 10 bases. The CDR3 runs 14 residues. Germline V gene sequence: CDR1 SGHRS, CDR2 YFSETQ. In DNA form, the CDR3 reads TGCGCCAGCGGGATACAAACAGGGGGTGGTGGAGCTTTCTTT. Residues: CASGIQTGGGGAFF.

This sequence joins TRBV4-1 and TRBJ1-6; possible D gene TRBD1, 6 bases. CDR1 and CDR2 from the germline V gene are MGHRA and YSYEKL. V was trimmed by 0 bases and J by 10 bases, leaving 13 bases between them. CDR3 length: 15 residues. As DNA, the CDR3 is TGCGCCAGCAGCCAAGATATAGGGCAGGGGTCACCCCTCCACTTT. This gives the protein CASSQDIGQGSPLHF.

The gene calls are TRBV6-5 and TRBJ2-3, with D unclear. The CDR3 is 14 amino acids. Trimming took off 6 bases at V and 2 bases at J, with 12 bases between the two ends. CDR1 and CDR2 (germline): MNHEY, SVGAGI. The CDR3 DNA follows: TGTGCCAGCAGGGTCAACTTGATCACAGATACGCAGTATTTT. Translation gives CASRVNLITDTQYF.

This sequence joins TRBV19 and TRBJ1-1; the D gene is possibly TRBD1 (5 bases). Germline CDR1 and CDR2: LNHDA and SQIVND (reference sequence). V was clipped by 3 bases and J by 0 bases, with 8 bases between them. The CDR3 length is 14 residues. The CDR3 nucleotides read TGTGCCAGTAGTATCTGGGGCATGAACACTGAAGCTTTCTTT. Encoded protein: CASSIWGMNTEAFF.

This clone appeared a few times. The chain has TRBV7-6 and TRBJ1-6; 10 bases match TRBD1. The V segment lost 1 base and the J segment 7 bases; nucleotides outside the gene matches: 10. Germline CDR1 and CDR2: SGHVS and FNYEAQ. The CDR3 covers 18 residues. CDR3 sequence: CASSLERGQGTMNSPLHF. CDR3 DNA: TGTGCCAGCAGCTTAGAGAGGGGACAGGGGACTATGAATTCACCCCTCCACTTT.

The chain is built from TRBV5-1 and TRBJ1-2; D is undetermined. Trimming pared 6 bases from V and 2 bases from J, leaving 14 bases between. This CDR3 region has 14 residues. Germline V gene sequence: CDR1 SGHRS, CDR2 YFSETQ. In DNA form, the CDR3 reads TGCGCCAGCAACAATGAGGCTCGAAACTATGGCTACACCTTC. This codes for CASNNEARNYGYTF.

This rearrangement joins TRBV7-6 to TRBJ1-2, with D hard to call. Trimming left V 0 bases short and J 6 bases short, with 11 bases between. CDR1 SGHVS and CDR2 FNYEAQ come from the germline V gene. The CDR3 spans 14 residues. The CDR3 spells CASSLALSGDGYTF. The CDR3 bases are TGTGCCAGCAGCTTAGCGCTCTCAGGTGATGGCTACACCTTC.

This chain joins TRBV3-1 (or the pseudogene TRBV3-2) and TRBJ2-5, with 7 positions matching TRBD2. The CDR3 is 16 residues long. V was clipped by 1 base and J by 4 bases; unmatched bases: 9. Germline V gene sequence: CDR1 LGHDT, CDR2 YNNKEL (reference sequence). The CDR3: CASSQGWRGGRETQYF. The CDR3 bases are TGTGCCAGCAGCCAAGGGTGGAGGGGAGGGAGAGAGACCCAGTACTTC.

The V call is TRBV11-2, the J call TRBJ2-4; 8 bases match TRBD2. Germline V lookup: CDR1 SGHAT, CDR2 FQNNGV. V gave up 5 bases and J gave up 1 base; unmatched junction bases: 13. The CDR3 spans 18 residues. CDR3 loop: CASSPIGVAGRAKNIQYF. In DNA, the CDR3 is TGTGCCAGCAGCCCTATCGGCGTAGCGGGGAGGGCCAAAAACATTCAGTACTTC.

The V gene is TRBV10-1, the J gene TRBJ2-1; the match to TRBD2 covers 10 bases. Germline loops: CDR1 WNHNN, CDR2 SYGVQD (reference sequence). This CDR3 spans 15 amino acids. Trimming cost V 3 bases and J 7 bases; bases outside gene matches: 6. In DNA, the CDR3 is TGCGCCAGCAGTGAAAGTTCTAGCGGGAGTAATGAGCAGTTCTTC. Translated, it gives CASSESSSGSNEQFF.

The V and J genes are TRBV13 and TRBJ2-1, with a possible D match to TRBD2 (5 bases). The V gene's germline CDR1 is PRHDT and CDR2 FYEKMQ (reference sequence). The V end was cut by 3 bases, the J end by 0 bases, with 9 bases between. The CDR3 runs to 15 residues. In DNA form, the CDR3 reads TGTGCCAGCAGCTTGGACTCTAGCTCCTACAATGAGCAGTTCTTC. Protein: CASSLDSSSYNEQFF.

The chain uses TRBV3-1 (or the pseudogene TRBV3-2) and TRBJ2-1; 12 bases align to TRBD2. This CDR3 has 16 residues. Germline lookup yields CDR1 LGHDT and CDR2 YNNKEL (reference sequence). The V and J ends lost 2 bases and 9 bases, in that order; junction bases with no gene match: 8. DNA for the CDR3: TGTGCCAGCAGCCAATTGACTAGCGGGGGTCGTAGTGAGCAGTTCTTC. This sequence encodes CASSQLTSGGRSEQFF.

In DNA form, the CDR3 reads TGTGCCAGCAGCTTGGGCCCGGATCAGCCCCAGCATTTT. The encoded protein is CASSLGPDQPQHF. The rearrangement uses TRBV5-6 and TRBJ1-5, with D unresolved. CDR3 length: 13 residues. V lost 0 bases, J lost 5 bases, and 6 bases lay in between. The germline V gene encodes CDR1 SGHDT and CDR2 YYEEEE.

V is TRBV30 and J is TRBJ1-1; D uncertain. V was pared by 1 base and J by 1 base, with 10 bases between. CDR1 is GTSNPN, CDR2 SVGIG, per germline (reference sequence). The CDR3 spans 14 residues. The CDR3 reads CAWSARGGNTEAFF. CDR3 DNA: TGTGCCTGGAGTGCTCGAGGAGGGAACACTGAAGCTTTCTTT.

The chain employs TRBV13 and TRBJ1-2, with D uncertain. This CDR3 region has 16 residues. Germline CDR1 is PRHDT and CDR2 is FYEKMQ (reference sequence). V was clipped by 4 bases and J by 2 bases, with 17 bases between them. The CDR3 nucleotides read TGTGCCAGCAGCTCACGAAAGGACGGGAAAAACTATGGCTACACCTTC. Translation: CASSSRKDGKNYGYTF.

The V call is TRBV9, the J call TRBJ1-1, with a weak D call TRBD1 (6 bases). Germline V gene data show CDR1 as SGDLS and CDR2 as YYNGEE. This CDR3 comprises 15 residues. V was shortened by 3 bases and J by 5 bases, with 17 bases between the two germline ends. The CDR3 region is CASSGERGFDTEAFF. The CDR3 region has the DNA TGTGCCAGCAGCGGCGAAAGGGGGTTTGATACTGAAGCTTTCTTT.

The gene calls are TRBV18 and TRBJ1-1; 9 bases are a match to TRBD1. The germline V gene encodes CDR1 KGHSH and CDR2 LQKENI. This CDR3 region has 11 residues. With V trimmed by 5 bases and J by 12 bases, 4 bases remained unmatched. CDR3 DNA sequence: TGTGCCAGCTCAGGACAGGGGTCGACTTTCTTT. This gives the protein CASSGQGSTFF.

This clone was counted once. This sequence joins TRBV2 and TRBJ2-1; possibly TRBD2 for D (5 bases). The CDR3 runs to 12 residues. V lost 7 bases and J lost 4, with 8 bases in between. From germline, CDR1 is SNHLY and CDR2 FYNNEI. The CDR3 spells CASKDSYNEQFF. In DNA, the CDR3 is TGTGCCAGCAAGGACTCTTACAATGAGCAGTTCTTC.

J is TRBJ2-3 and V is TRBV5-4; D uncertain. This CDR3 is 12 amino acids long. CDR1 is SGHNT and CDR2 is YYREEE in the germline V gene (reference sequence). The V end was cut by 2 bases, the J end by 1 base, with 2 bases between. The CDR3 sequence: CASSFGTDTQYF. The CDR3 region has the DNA TGTGCCAGCAGCTTCGGCACAGATACGCAGTATTTT.

CDR3 protein: CASSQVAGSSYNEQFF. The DNA for the CDR3 is TGTGCCAGCAGCCAAGTCGCGGGGAGCTCCTACAATGAGCAGTTCTTC. V and J are TRBV14 and TRBJ2-1; tentatively, D is TRBD2 (6 bases). Trimming cost V 1 base and J 0 bases, with 10 bases left between them. The CDR3 has 16 residues. From germline, CDR1 is SGHDN and CDR2 FVKESK.

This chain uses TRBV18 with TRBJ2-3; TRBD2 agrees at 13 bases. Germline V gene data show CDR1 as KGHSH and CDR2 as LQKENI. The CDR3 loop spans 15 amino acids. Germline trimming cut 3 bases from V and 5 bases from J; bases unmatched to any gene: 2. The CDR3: CASSPGLAGVDTQYF. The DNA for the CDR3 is TGTGCCAGCTCACCTGGACTAGCGGGAGTAGATACGCAGTATTTT. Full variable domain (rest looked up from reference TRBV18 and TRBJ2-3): NAGVMQNPRHLVRRRGQEARLRCSPMKGHSHVYWYRQLPEEGLKFMVYLQKENIIDESGMPKERFSAEFPKEGPSILRIQQVVRGDSAAYFCASSPGLAGVDTQYFGPGTRLTVL.

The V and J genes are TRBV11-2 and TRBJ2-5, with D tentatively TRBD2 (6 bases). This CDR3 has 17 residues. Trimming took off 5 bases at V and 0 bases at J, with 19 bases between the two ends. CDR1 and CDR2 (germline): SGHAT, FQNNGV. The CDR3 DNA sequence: TGTGCCAGCAGCCGCCTCAGGGCGGGGACGTACCAAGAGACCCAGTACTTC. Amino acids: CASSRLRAGTYQETQYF.

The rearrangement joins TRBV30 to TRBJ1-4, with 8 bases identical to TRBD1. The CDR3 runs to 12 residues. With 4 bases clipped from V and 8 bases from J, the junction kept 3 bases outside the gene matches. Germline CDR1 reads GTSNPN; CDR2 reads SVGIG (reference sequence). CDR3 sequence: CAWKAGGEKLFF. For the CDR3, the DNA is TGTGCCTGGAAGGCAGGGGGCGAAAAACTGTTTTTT.

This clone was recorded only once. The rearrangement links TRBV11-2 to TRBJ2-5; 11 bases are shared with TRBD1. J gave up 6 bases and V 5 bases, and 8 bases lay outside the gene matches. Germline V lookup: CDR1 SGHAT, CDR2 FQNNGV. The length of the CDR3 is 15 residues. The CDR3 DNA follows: TGTGCCAGCAGCCGGTGGGGACAGGGGGAACAGACCCAGTACTTC. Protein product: CASSRWGQGEQTQYF.

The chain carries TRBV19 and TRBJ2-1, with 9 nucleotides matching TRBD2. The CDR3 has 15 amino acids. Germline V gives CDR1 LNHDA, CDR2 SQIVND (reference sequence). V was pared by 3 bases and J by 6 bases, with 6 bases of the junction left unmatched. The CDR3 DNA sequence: TGTGCCAGTAGTATTGTTACTAGCGGGCCCAATGAGCAGTTCTTC. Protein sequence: CASSIVTSGPNEQFF.

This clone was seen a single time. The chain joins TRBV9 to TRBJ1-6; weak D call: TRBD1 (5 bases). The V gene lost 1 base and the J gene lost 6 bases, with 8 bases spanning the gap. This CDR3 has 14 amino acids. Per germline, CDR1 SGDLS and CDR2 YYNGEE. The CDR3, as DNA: TGTGCCAGCAGCGTATCAGGGTTTAATTCACCCCTCCACTTT. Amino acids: CASSVSGFNSPLHF.

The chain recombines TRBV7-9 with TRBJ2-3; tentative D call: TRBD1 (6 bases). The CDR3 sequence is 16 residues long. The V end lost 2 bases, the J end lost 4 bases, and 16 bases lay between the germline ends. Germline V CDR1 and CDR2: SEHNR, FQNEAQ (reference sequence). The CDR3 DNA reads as TGTGCCAGCAGCTTATCCGGGACACGAGGGGCAGATACGCAGTATTTT. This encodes CASSLSGTRGADTQYF.

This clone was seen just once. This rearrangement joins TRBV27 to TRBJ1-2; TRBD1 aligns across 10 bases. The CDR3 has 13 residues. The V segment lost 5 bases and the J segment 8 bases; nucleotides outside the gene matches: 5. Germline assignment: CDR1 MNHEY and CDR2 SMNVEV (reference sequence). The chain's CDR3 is CASSPGTGVGYTF. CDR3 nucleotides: TGTGCCAGCAGTCCCGGGACAGGGGTGGGCTACACCTTC.

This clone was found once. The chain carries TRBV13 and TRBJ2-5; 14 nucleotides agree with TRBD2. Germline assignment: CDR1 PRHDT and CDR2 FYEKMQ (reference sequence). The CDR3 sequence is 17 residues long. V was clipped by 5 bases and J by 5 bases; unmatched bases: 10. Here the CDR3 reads CASSARLAGGPVETQYF. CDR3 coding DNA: TGTGCCAGCAGCGCCAGACTAGCGGGGGGGCCTGTGGAGACCCAGTACTTC. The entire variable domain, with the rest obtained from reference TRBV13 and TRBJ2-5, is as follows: AAGVIQSPRHLIKEKRETATLKCYPIPRHDTVYWYQQGPGQDPQFLISFYEKMQSDKGSIPDRFSAQQFSDYHSELNMSSLELGDSALYFCASSARLAGGPVETQYFGPGTRLLVL.

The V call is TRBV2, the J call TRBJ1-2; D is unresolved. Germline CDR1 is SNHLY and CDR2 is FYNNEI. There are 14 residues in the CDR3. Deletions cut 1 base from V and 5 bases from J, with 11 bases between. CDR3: CASSEESAGYGYTF. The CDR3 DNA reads TGTGCCAGCAGTGAAGAATCCGCCGGGTATGGCTACACCTTC.